Below are 15 T cell receptor beta chains sequenced from a single sample in a study of blood T cell repertoires in COVID-19. Profiled with immunoSEQ multiplex PCR; TCRdb holds only in-frame clones, not every one. The sample contains under 200,000 clones, 85% of which appear only once. Sequencing used peripheral blood. The receptors derive from a woman older than 75 with COVID-19, enrolled during active disease.

The V gene is TRBV3-1 (or the pseudogene TRBV3-2), the J gene TRBJ2-5; 8 nucleotides align to TRBD1. CDR1 is LGHDT and CDR2 is YNNKEL in the germline V gene (reference sequence). Trimming took 5 bases from V and 2 from J; bases not matched to a gene: 4. The CDR3 runs to 14 residues. CDR3 sequence reads: CASSGGTGQETQYF. CDR3 in DNA: TGTGCCAGCAGCGGAGGGACAGGACAAGAGACCCAGTACTTC.

CDR3 in DNA: TGTGCCAGCAGGCAAACTAGCGGGAGAAACTACGAGCAGTACTTC. Translated: CASRQTSGRNYEQYF. V and J are TRBV6-6 and TRBJ2-7; TRBD2 matches at 11 bases. The CDR3 consists of 15 residues. Germline CDR1 reads MNHNY; CDR2 reads SVGAGI (reference sequence). Germline trimming cut 6 bases from V and 3 bases from J; bases unmatched to any gene: 7.

The rearrangement links TRBV18 to TRBJ2-3, with D perhaps matching TRBD1 (5 bases). Trimming took 3 bases from V and 4 from J, leaving 11 bases between them. The CDR3 has 14 amino acids. CDR1 is KGHSH, CDR2 LQKENI, per germline. CDR3 in DNA: TGTGCCAGCTCACCGGTGGGGCGTGCAGATACGCAGTATTTT. It specifies CASSPVGRADTQYF.

This clone was counted between two and nine times. DNA of the CDR3: TGTGCCAGCAGCTCACAAACCGGGACAGAGTTTGAGCAGTACTTC. Its protein product is CASSSQTGTEFEQYF. The chain has TRBV7-2 and TRBJ2-7; 7 nucleotides agree with TRBD1. V lost 4 bases and J lost 7; bases outside the gene matches: 13. CDR1 SGHTA and CDR2 FQGNSA come from the germline V gene. The CDR3 has 15 residues.

This chain uses TRBV6-5 with TRBJ2-3; TRBD1 matches at 7 bases. This CDR3 comprises 13 residues. Germline CDR1 reads MNHEY; CDR2 reads SVGAGI. The junction had 2 bases not matched to a gene; V was cut back by 4 bases and J by 4 bases. CDR3 residues: CASSSGTADTQYF. The CDR3 region has the DNA TGTGCCAGCAGTTCGGGGACAGCAGATACGCAGTATTTT.

This clone was detected once. J is TRBJ1-4 and V is TRBV5-4, with D hard to call. Germline V lookup: CDR1 SGHNT, CDR2 YYREEE (reference sequence). CDR3 length: 12 amino acids. V lost 1 base, J lost 8 bases, and 6 bases lay in between. The CDR3 sequence: CASSLRGEKLFF. The CDR3 DNA follows: TGTGCCAGCAGCTTGAGAGGCGAAAAACTGTTTTTT.

The chain is built from TRBV6-1 and TRBJ1-4; no clear D. The CDR3 length is 13 residues. Trimming removed 3 bases at V and 14 bases at J, with 16 bases between. CDR1 is MNHNS and CDR2 is SASEGT in the germline V gene. As DNA, the CDR3 is TGTGCCAGCAGTGAGGTCGTGTCGGTTATGCTGTTTTTT. This translates into CASSEVVSVMLFF.

The rearrangement links TRBV7-9 to TRBJ2-5, with 8 bases identical to TRBD1. This CDR3 spans 15 amino acids. J gave up 2 bases and V 5 bases, and 7 bases lay outside the gene matches. Germline V gives CDR1 SEHNR, CDR2 FQNEAQ (reference sequence). The CDR3: CASSKEDREQETQYF. CDR3 in DNA: TGTGCCAGCAGCAAAGAGGACAGGGAGCAAGAGACCCAGTACTTC.

The rearrangement links TRBV12-3 or TRBV12-4 to TRBJ2-1; tentatively, D is TRBD1 (6 bases). The ends were cut back, 5 bases at V and 8 bases at J, with 10 bases in the middle. CDR3 length equals 12 residues. The CDR3 DNA follows: TGTGCCAGCAGTCCACAGGGCTATGAGCAGTTCTTC. Its protein product is CASSPQGYEQFF.

The chain couples TRBV25-1 to TRBJ1-1; the D gene is possibly TRBD1 (5 bases). Germline-derived CDR1 and CDR2 are MGHDK and SYGVNS. Trimming pared 3 bases from V and 4 bases from J, leaving 15 bases between. The CDR3 consists of 15 residues. The CDR3 spells CASSDPRVGGTEAFF. The CDR3 DNA sequence: TGTGCCAGCAGTGACCCTAGAGTGGGGGGCACTGAAGCTTTCTTT.

The J gene is TRBJ2-1, the V gene TRBV4-1, with TRBD2 matching over 8 bases. The CDR3 spans 16 residues. Losses at the gene ends were 6 bases for V and 0 bases for J; bases not matched to a gene: 7. Germline V gene sequence: CDR1 MGHRA, CDR2 YSYEKL. CDR3 region: CASSRLAPSSYNEQFF. The CDR3 region has the DNA TGCGCCAGCAGTCGACTAGCGCCCAGCTCCTACAATGAGCAGTTCTTC.

The rearrangement joins TRBV5-1 to TRBJ1-2; TRBD1 is a possible D gene (6 bases). V dropped 7 bases and J dropped 4 bases, with 14 bases sitting between them. The CDR3 has 13 amino acids. Germline CDR1 and CDR2: SGHRS and YFSETQ. The CDR3 DNA is TGCGCCAGCGGATTGGAACAGGGCTATGGCTACACCTTC. Amino acids: CASGLEQGYGYTF.

The gene calls are TRBV15 and TRBJ1-5; no reliable D call. The CDR3 consists of 15 residues. Per germline, CDR1 LNHNV and CDR2 YYDKDF (reference sequence). V was cut by 0 bases and J by 4 bases, with 10 bases left in between. The CDR3 here is CATSRDNSHNQPQHF. The CDR3 region has the DNA TGTGCCACCAGCAGAGATAACAGCCATAATCAGCCCCAGCATTTT.

This rearrangement joins TRBV23-1 to TRBJ1-5; no clear D. TRBV23-1 is an ORF, with its function uncertain. The CDR3 sequence is 16 residues long. Trimming pared 0 bases from V and 11 bases from J, leaving 20 bases between. CDR3 loop: CASSQSAAHRLMTQHF. The DNA of the CDR3 is TGCGCCAGCAGTCAATCAGCGGCACACCGCCTGATGACCCAGCATTTT.

CDR3 bases: TGTGCCAGCAGCTTAGACCAGGGCAATGAGCAGTTCTTC. Amino acids: CASSLDQGNEQFF. The V gene is TRBV7-3, the J gene TRBJ2-1; possibly TRBD1 for D (5 bases). V was shortened by 2 bases and J by 6 bases, with 8 bases between the two germline ends. Looked up from germline, CDR1 is SGHTA and CDR2 is FQGTGA. The CDR3 is 13 residues long. Together with reference TRBV7-3 and TRBJ2-1, the CDR3 gives the full variable domain: GAGVSQTPSNKVTEKGKYVELRCDPISGHTALYWYRQSLGQGPEFLIYFQGTGAADDSGLPNDRFFAVRPEGSVSTLKIQRTERGDSAVYLCASSLDQGNEQFFGPGTRLTVL.